The 10 T cell receptor beta chains below were found in one sample sequenced in a study of blood T cell repertoires in COVID-19 (dated by TCRdb to the early 2020s). Libraries were made using the immunoSEQ multiplex PCR assay. Imported from immuneACCESS, the table was reduced by TCRdb to in-frame sequences with V and J called. These copies leave out some clones; in studies compared against another copy, an unresolved V gene accounts for under half, and the cause of the remainder is not known. Recorded for this sample are some 240,000 clones; about 86% of them occurred a single time. Over 8% of the sample rests with the top ten. Material: peripheral blood. The receptors derive from an elderly woman with acute or convalescent COVID-19.

CDR3 sequence (DNA): TGTGCCAGCAGTCCGCGGGCCTATAGCAATCAGCCCCAGCATTTT. This codes for CASSPRAYSNQPQHF. The rearrangement uses TRBV28 and TRBJ1-5; D uncertain. CDR3 length: 15 amino acids. Trimming removed 5 bases from V and 0 bases from J, with 11 bases in between. Germline CDR1 MDHEN, CDR2 SYDVKM.

This sequence joins TRBV9 and TRBJ2-3, with a weak D call TRBD2 (5 bases). Germline loops: CDR1 SGDLS, CDR2 YYNGEE. The CDR3 runs to 15 residues. Trimming pared 2 bases from V and 7 bases from J, leaving 17 bases between. As DNA, the CDR3 is TGTGCCAGCAGCGTTCGGACTGGGTTCGGGAATACGCAGTATTTT. Protein product: CASSVRTGFGNTQYF.

The rearrangement uses TRBV19 and TRBJ1-5, with D hard to call. CDR3 length: 13 amino acids. V shed 7 bases and J shed 7 bases, with 14 bases lying between them. CDR1 LNHDA and CDR2 SQIVND come from the germline V gene (reference sequence). This CDR3 is CASNSPAGQPQHF. The CDR3 nucleotides read TGTGCCAGTAACTCTCCCGCGGGGCAGCCCCAGCATTTT.

Here the CDR3 reads CASSLNTGGLDTQYF. CDR3 coding DNA: TGTGCCAGCAGCTTAAACACAGGGGGCTTGGATACGCAGTATTTT. The V gene is TRBV7-3, the J gene TRBJ2-3, with 9 bases matching TRBD1. This CDR3 is built from 15 residues. Trimming took 1 base from V and 6 from J; bases not matched to a gene: 5. The germline V gene has CDR1 SGHTA and CDR2 FQGTGA.

This clone was found once. The J gene is TRBJ1-2, the V gene TRBV3-1 (or the pseudogene TRBV3-2), with D possibly matching TRBD1 (5 bases). The germline V gene has CDR1 LGHDT and CDR2 YNNKEL (reference sequence). The V end was cut by 0 bases, the J end by 4 bases, with 12 bases between. This CDR3 region has 15 residues. The CDR3, as DNA: TGTGCCAGCAGCCAAGACCCTCAGGGACTCTATGGCTACACCTTC. Protein product: CASSQDPQGLYGYTF.

This rearrangement joins TRBV19 to TRBJ2-1; D possibly corresponds to TRBD1 (6 bases). V lost 7 bases and J 7 bases, leaving 14 bases between the germline ends. The CDR3 has 13 amino acids. In germline, CDR1 is LNHDA, CDR2 SQIVND (reference sequence). The CDR3 loop reads CASTGLTGNEQFF. CDR3 in DNA: TGTGCCAGTACCGGCCTTACAGGGAATGAGCAGTTCTTC.

The V call is TRBV21-1, the J call TRBJ1-2; the table names TRBD1, a call not compared with the DNA. TRBV21-1 is noted as a pseudogene. This CDR3 spans 14 amino acids. The CDR3 DNA follows: TGTGCCAGCAGCAAATGGGACAGGGAACCTGGCTACACCTTC. This translates into CASSKWDREPGYTF.

The chain uses TRBV3-1 (or the pseudogene TRBV3-2) and TRBJ1-2; 7 bases line up with TRBD1. Germline values: CDR1 LGHDT, CDR2 YNNKEL (reference sequence). CDR3 size: 14 residues. Unmatched junction bases numbered 7, after V lost 2 bases and J lost 7 bases. CDR3 amino acids: CASSQKQGPRGYTF. Here the CDR3 DNA reads TGTGCCAGCAGCCAAAAACAGGGGCCCCGTGGCTACACCTTC.

The CDR3 sequence is CASSFGFGGAYNEQFF. In DNA form, the CDR3 reads TGTGCCAGCAGCTTTGGATTCGGCGGGGCCTACAATGAGCAGTTCTTC. The chain recombines TRBV11-3 with TRBJ2-1, with D maybe TRBD2 (6 bases). Per the germline V gene, CDR1 is SGHNT and CDR2 is YENEEA. The V end lost 3 bases, the J end lost 2 bases, and 14 bases lay between the germline ends. The CDR3 has 16 amino acids.

This chain uses TRBV28 with TRBJ1-2; 8 bases are shared with TRBD1. The CDR3 totals 14 residues. Germline lookup yields CDR1 MDHEN and CDR2 SYDVKM. The V and J ends lost 9 bases and 7 bases, in that order; junction bases with no gene match: 13. The chain's CDR3 is CASCSEDRASGYTF. CDR3 sequence (DNA): TGTGCCAGTTGCTCCGAGGACAGGGCCTCTGGCTACACCTTC.